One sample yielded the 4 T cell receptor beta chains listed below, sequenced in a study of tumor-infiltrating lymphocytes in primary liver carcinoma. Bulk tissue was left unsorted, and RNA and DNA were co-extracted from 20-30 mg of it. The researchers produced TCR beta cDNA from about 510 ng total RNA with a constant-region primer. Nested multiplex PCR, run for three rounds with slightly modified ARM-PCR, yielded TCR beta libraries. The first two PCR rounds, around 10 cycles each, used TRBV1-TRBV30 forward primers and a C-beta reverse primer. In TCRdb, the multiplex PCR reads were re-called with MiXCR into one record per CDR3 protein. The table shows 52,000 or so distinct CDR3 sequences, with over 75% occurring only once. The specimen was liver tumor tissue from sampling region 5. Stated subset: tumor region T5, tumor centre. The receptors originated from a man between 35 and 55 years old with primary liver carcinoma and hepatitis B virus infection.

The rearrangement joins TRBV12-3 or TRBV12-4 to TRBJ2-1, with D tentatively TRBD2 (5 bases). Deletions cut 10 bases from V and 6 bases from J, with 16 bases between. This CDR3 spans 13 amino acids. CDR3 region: CANHFGGGNEQFF. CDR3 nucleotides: TGTGCCAACCATTTTGGCGGAGGCAATGAGCAGTTCTTC.

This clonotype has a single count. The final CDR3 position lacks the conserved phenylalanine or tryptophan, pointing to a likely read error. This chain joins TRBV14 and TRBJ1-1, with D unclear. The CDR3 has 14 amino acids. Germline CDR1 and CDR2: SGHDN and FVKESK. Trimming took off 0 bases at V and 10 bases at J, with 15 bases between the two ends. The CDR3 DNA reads TGTGCCAGCAGCCAAGATCATGGCCCTTACCCAGCTTTCTTA. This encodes CASSQDHGPYPAFL.

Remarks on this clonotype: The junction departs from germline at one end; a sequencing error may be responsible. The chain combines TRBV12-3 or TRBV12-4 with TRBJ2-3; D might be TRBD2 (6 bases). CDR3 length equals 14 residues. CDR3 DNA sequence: TGTGCCAGCAGTTTCACAGCGGGTGGGGATACGCATTATTTT. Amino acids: CASSFTAGGDTHYF.

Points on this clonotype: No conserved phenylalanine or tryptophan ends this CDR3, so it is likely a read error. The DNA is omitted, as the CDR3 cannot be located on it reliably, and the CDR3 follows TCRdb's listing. CDR3 amino acids: CSVTEGQTDQPRHL. V and J are TRBV29-1 and TRBJ1-5; the tabulated D call, TRBD1, remains unverified against the DNA. Germline V gene lookup returns CDR1 SQVTM and CDR2 ANQGSEA. The CDR3 length equals 14 residues, ends included.